What follows are 22 T cell receptor beta chains derived from one specimen sequenced in a study of beta chain features in type 1 diabetes. Reverse transcribing all isolated RNA meant expressed TCRB transcripts were sequenced. Profiling relied on immunoSEQ multiplex PCR, and the TCRdb table lists in-frame clones only, not all of them. This sample has about 330,000 clones, with 11% found just once. The sequencing sample was made of naive CD4+ T cells from blood. The receptors here all came from a woman in her twenties or thirties in good health.

This clone has a handful of counts. The chain has TRBV6-5 and TRBJ2-4; 7 bases agree with TRBD1. Trimming removed 6 bases from V and 6 bases from J; junction bases left unmatched: 8. There are 14 residues in the CDR3. The V gene's germline CDR1 is MNHEY and CDR2 SVGAGI. In DNA form, the CDR3 reads TGTGCCAGCAGGAAAGACCGGGACAGAAACATTCAGTACTTC. Protein product: CASRKDRDRNIQYF.

This clone has more than one count but fewer than ten. At the DNA level, this CDR3 is encoded by other sequences in the same sample as well. V and J are TRBV7-9 and TRBJ2-1, with TRBD2 matching over 13 bases. In germline, CDR1 is SEHNR, CDR2 FQNEAQ (reference sequence). The ends lost 2 bases at V and 3 bases at J; junction bases unmatched: 1. The CDR3 runs 16 residues. The CDR3: CASSLRLAGGYNEQFF. The CDR3 DNA is TGTGCCAGCAGCTTAAGACTAGCGGGAGGCTACAATGAGCAGTTCTTC.

V and J are TRBV18 and TRBJ2-1; D is unresolved. Trimming stripped 6 bases from V and 4 bases from J, with 10 bases between. Germline CDR1 reads KGHSH; CDR2 reads LQKENI. There are 13 residues in the CDR3. The CDR3 DNA is TGTGCCAGCTCCCTAGTCGGATACAATGAGCAGTTCTTC. Translating gives CASSLVGYNEQFF.

Remarks on this clone: The junction does not match germline at one end; this may be a read error. The chain joins TRBV4-2 to TRBJ1-4, with D uncertain. In germline, CDR1 is LGHNA, CDR2 YNFKEQ. The CDR3 consists of 14 residues. In DNA form, the CDR3 reads TGTGCCAGCACCCAAAGCGCAACTAATGAAAAACTGTTTTTT. Encoded protein: CASTQSATNEKLFF.

This clone was recorded a few times. The rearrangement uses TRBV7-9 and TRBJ2-7; 7 bases agree with TRBD2. V shed 1 base and J 2 bases; nucleotides not matched to a gene: 5. The CDR3 sequence is 15 residues long. Germline CDR1 SEHNR, CDR2 FQNEAQ (reference sequence). Written as DNA, the CDR3 is TGTGCCAGCAGCTTAGAGGGAGGGCGCACCTACGAGCAGTACTTC. Its protein product is CASSLEGGRTYEQYF.

This clone came up a few times. This chain connects TRBV18 to TRBJ2-5; 15 bases fit TRBD2. Germline V gene sequence: CDR1 KGHSH, CDR2 LQKENI. The V and J ends lost 5 bases and 4 bases, in that order; junction bases with no gene match: 8. The CDR3 spans 17 residues. DNA of the CDR3: TGTGCCAGCTCATCTCCGGGACTAGCGGGAGGTGGAGAGACCCAGTACTTC. Translating it yields CASSSPGLAGGGETQYF.

This clone was found a few times. The chain has TRBV28 and TRBJ2-1, with TRBD1 matching over 10 bases. Germline assignment: CDR1 MDHEN and CDR2 SYDVKM. The CDR3 covers 16 residues. J gave up 5 bases and V 5 bases, and 9 bases lay outside the gene matches. As DNA, the CDR3 is TGTGCCAGCAGTGGGGACAGGGGTGGTAACCACAATGAGCAGTTCTTC. Protein: CASSGDRGGNHNEQFF.

This clone was observed a handful of times. This sequence joins TRBV28 and TRBJ1-1; TRBD1 is a possible D gene (5 bases). There are 10 residues in the CDR3. Germline V CDR1 and CDR2: MDHEN, SYDVKM. V gave up 5 bases and J gave up 8 bases, with 6 bases separating them. Written as DNA, the CDR3 is TGTGCCAGCAGTCGACAGGAAGCTTTCTTT. As protein: CASSRQEAFF. The variable domain in full, with the rest retrieved from reference TRBV28 and TRBJ1-1, is DVKVTQSSRYLVKRTGEKVFLECVQDMDHENMFWYRQDPGLGLRLIYFSYDVKMKEKGDIPEGYSVSREKKERFSLILESASTNQTSMYLCASSRQEAFFGQGTRLTVV.

The rearrangement joins TRBV19 to TRBJ2-3, with 9 bases identical to TRBD1. This CDR3 region has 14 residues. The trim removed 6 bases at V and 1 base at J, leaving 2 bases unmatched. Germline V CDR1 and CDR2: LNHDA, SQIVND (reference sequence). The CDR3 region is CASRRDRGTDTQYF. The CDR3 DNA reads as TGTGCCAGTAGGCGGGACAGGGGCACAGATACGCAGTATTTT.

The V and J genes are TRBV4-3 and TRBJ1-4; D perhaps matches TRBD1 (5 bases). CDR3 length: 16 amino acids. V lost 0 bases and J 8 bases, leaving 16 bases between the germline ends. Looked up from germline, CDR1 is LGHNA and CDR2 is YSLEER. The CDR3 reads CASSQELGGGGEKLFF. The CDR3 coding sequence is TGCGCCAGCAGCCAAGAGTTGGGAGGTGGGGGGGAAAAACTGTTTTTT.

This clone was observed a few times. This rearrangement joins TRBV28 to TRBJ2-1, with 12 bases identical to TRBD2. Germline loops: CDR1 MDHEN, CDR2 SYDVKM. The CDR3 is made up of 16 amino acids. Trimming cost V 5 bases and J 9 bases; bases outside gene matches: 11. CDR3 coding DNA: TGTGCCAGCAGTACATTCCGGACTAGCGGGGTAATTGAGCAGTTCTTC. This translates into CASSTFRTSGVIEQFF.

The V and J genes are TRBV19 and TRBJ1-1, with D possibly matching TRBD1 (6 bases). CDR3 length: 14 amino acids. Germline-derived CDR1 and CDR2 are LNHDA and SQIVND (reference sequence). The germline V and J ends were trimmed by 4 bases and 0 bases, with 9 bases remaining between them. The CDR3 here is CASSSDRMNTEAFF. Here the CDR3 DNA reads TGTGCCAGTAGTAGCGACAGGATGAACACTGAAGCTTTCTTT.

The sample holds a few counts of this clone. The chain uses TRBV30 and TRBJ2-7; 7 bases match TRBD1. The CDR3 sequence is 14 residues long. With V trimmed by 4 bases and J by 0 bases, 6 bases remained unmatched. Germline loops: CDR1 GTSNPN, CDR2 SVGIG (reference sequence). The CDR3 spells CAWTGGVSSYEQYF. The CDR3 DNA sequence: TGTGCCTGGACAGGGGGTGTAAGCTCCTACGAGCAGTACTTC. The full variable domain, with the rest looked up from reference TRBV30 and TRBJ2-7, is SQTIHQWPATLVQPVGSPLSLECTVEGTSNPNLYWYRQAAGRGLQLLFYSVGIGQISSEVPQNLSASRPQDRQFILSSKKLLLSDSGFYLCAWTGGVSSYEQYFGPGTRLTVT.

This clone was counted a few times. The chain is built from TRBV11-2 and TRBJ2-3, with TRBD2 matching over 8 bases. The germline V gene encodes CDR1 SGHAT and CDR2 FQNNGV. With 5 bases clipped from V and 2 bases from J, the junction kept 6 bases outside the gene matches. The CDR3 runs 15 residues. CDR3 in amino acids: CASSPGAGVTDTQYF. CDR3 sequence (DNA): TGTGCCAGCAGCCCGGGAGCGGGGGTCACAGATACGCAGTATTTT.

The CDR3 region is CATSRGAQGNEKLFF. The CDR3 coding sequence is TGTGCCACCAGCAGAGGAGCTCAGGGAAACGAAAAACTGTTTTTT. The genes are TRBV15 and TRBJ1-4; maybe TRBD1 (5 bases). In germline, CDR1 is LNHNV, CDR2 YYDKDF (reference sequence). This CDR3 is built from 15 residues. V was cut by 1 base and J by 8 bases, with 14 bases left in between.

This clone was detected a few times. The chain uses TRBV28 and TRBJ2-3; 12 bases match TRBD2. Trimming cost V 5 bases and J 4 bases; bases outside gene matches: 7. The CDR3 sequence is 16 residues long. Per germline, CDR1 MDHEN and CDR2 SYDVKM. CDR3 DNA sequence: TGTGCCAGCAGTGTAAGGACTAGCGGGATCTCAGATACGCAGTATTTT. This sequence encodes CASSVRTSGISDTQYF.

This sequence joins TRBV4-3 and TRBJ2-1; perhaps TRBD2 as D (6 bases). This CDR3 is 19 amino acids long. V was clipped by 2 bases and J by 2 bases, with 22 bases between them. Germline V gene sequence: CDR1 LGHNA, CDR2 YSLEER. The CDR3 region is CASSQRIGSPSVTYNEQFF. The CDR3, as DNA: TGCGCCAGCAGCCAACGGATCGGGAGCCCCTCCGTAACCTACAATGAGCAGTTCTTC.

The V and J genes are TRBV29-1 and TRBJ2-4; tentatively, D is TRBD2 (6 bases). Germline CDR1 SQVTM, CDR2 ANQGSEA. With 2 bases removed from V and 1 base from J, the gap between germline ends came to 12 bases. CDR3 length: 15 amino acids. The CDR3 region is CSVETGGRAKNIQYF. CDR3 coding DNA: TGCAGCGTTGAAACTGGGGGGAGGGCCAAAAACATTCAGTACTTC.

This clone was counted a few times. At one of its ends the junction is not consistent with the germline gene, which may arise from a read error. The J gene is TRBJ2-1, the V gene TRBV9; a possible D gene is TRBD2 (6 bases). CDR3 size: 16 residues. The germline CDR1 and CDR2 sequences are SGDLS and YYNGEE. This CDR3 is CASSVEAGSSYSEQFF. Written as DNA, the CDR3 is TGTGCCAGCAGCGTAGAGGCGGGGAGCTCCTACAGTGAGCAGTTCTTC. Supplemented by reference TRBV9 and TRBJ2-1, the full variable domain reads DSGVTQTPKHLITATGQRVTLRCSPRSGDLSVYWYQQSLDQGLQFLIQYYNGEERAKGNILERFSAQQFPDLHSELNLSSLELGDSALYFCASSVEAGSSYSEQFFGPGTRLTVL.

The chain links TRBV5-4 to TRBJ2-1, with a weak D call TRBD1 (6 bases). Trimming pared 0 bases from V and 6 bases from J, leaving 16 bases between. Germline CDR1 is SGHNT and CDR2 is YYREEE (reference sequence). This CDR3 is 16 amino acids long. CDR3 coding DNA: TGTGCCAGCAGCTTGGTAGGCGGCAGGGGCTTCAATGAGCAGTTCTTC. Its protein is CASSLVGGRGFNEQFF.

This clone was found a few times. The V and J genes are TRBV4-3 and TRBJ2-1; D is undetermined. Trimming took off 4 bases at V and 7 bases at J, with 17 bases between the two ends. Germline CDR1 is LGHNA and CDR2 is YSLEER. The CDR3 is 15 residues long. The CDR3 region is CASSRPRASRNEQFF. In DNA, the CDR3 is TGCGCCAGCAGCCGCCCGAGAGCTAGTAGGAATGAGCAGTTCTTC.

This clone has only a few counts. The chain couples TRBV2 to TRBJ2-1; 7 positions match TRBD1. The CDR3 is 15 amino acids. Germline assignment: CDR1 SNHLY and CDR2 FYNNEI. V was clipped by 5 bases and J by 4 bases; unmatched bases: 8. The CDR3 nucleotides are TGTGCCAGCAGTCCCAACGGACAGGTATACAATGAGCAGTTCTTC. Its protein product is CASSPNGQVYNEQFF.